These 11 T cell receptor beta chains originate from one sample sequenced in a study of Graves' ophthalmopathy and Graves' hyperthyroidism. Amplified TCR beta CDR3 regions were obtained using RNA transcripts as template. RT-PCR in the first round used HTBI primers; a second-round multiplex PCR followed. TCRdb ran MiXCR on the multiplex PCR reads and lists one entry per CDR3 protein. Of some 380,000 distinct CDR3 sequences in the sample, approximately 15% were seen once. The specimen was peripheral blood. The receptors come from a woman younger than 35 with stable Graves' hyperthyroidism.

This clonotype was observed at least ten times. The rearrangement links TRBV20-1 to TRBJ2-5; D is perhaps TRBD2 (5 bases). The germline V gene has CDR1 DFQATT and CDR2 SNEGSKA (reference sequence). V lost 3 bases to trimming and J lost 3 bases, with 14 bases between them. CDR3 length equals 14 residues. CDR3 sequence reads: CSASIPGVEETQYF. CDR3 nucleotides: TGCAGTGCTAGTATACCCGGGGTGGAAGAGACCCAGTACTTC.

Regarding this clonotype: Relative to the germline gene, one junction end is altered; a read error may explain this. This chain links TRBV12-3 or TRBV12-4 with TRBJ1-1; a weak D match, TRBD1 (5 bases). The CDR3 has 11 residues. CDR3 protein: CASLFGGDIVF. The CDR3 coding sequence is TGTGCCAGCCTATTCGGAGGGGATATTGTCTTT.

The table lists this clonotype with many counts. The chain uses TRBV11-1 and TRBJ2-2, with 9 bases aligning to TRBD1. The CDR3 length is 16 residues. Germline V gives CDR1 SGHAT, CDR2 FQDESV (reference sequence). V gave up 3 bases and J gave up 3 bases; unmatched junction bases: 5. The CDR3 spells CASSFGQGSDTGELFF. In DNA, the CDR3 is TGTGCCAGCAGCTTTGGACAGGGGAGTGACACCGGGGAGCTGTTTTTT.

This clonotype was seen many times. The CDR3 here is CAISETLQREAFF. The CDR3 DNA reads TGTGCCATCAGTGAGACCCTACAGCGAGAAGCTTTCTTT. This chain uses TRBV10-3 with TRBJ1-1, with D uncertain. Germline V gene sequence: CDR1 ENHRY, CDR2 SYGVKD. Trimming removed 2 bases from V and 8 bases from J, with 12 bases in between. This CDR3 spans 13 amino acids.

This clonotype showed up many times. The CDR3 is CASSQATGQGVTEAFF. The CDR3 DNA reads TGCGCCAGCAGCCAAGCGACGGGACAGGGTGTAACTGAAGCTTTCTTT. This sequence joins TRBV4-1 and TRBJ1-1; 9 positions match TRBD1. Germline trimming cut 1 base from V and 5 bases from J; bases unmatched to any gene: 8. Germline CDR1 MGHRA, CDR2 YSYEKL. This CDR3 is 16 amino acids long.

This clonotype was picked up many times. The chain joins TRBV2 to TRBJ2-7, with 8 bases fitting TRBD2. CDR1 and CDR2 (germline): SNHLY, FYNNEI. The CDR3 has 13 amino acids. Trimming took 0 bases from V and 7 from J; bases not matched to a gene: 2. The CDR3 region has the DNA TGTGCCAGCAGTGAAGCGCGGGGGGCTGAGCAGTACTTC. It codes for CASSEARGAEQYF.

In this sample, this clonotype turned up many times. The J gene is TRBJ2-5, the V gene TRBV12-3 or TRBV12-4; 8 bases agree with TRBD1. The CDR3 runs 14 residues. Germline trimming cut 5 bases from V and 5 bases from J; bases unmatched to any gene: 7. This CDR3 reads CASSPGGQWETQYF. The DNA for the CDR3 is TGTGCCAGCAGTCCAGGGGGCCAGTGGGAGACCCAGTACTTC.

This clonotype was recorded many times. The chain carries TRBV24-1 and TRBJ1-5; D remains unclear. The CDR3 spans 13 residues. V lost 9 bases to trimming and J lost 1 base, with 9 bases between them. Germline-derived CDR1 and CDR2 are KGHDR and SFDVKD. This CDR3 reads CATSLGSNQPQHF. CDR3 coding DNA: TGTGCCACCTCCCTTGGGAGCAATCAGCCCCAGCATTTT.

The chain is built from TRBV6-1 and TRBJ1-2, with unresolved D. Between the trimmed V and J ends, which lost 2 bases and 4 bases, there was a span of 14 bases. This CDR3 spans 15 amino acids. CDR1 is MNHNS, CDR2 SASEGT, per germline. CDR3 residues: CASSESEIVSYGYTF. CDR3 sequence (DNA): TGTGCCAGCAGTGAATCGGAGATTGTATCCTATGGCTACACCTTC.

This clonotype appeared a few times. J is TRBJ2-5 and V is TRBV3-1, with 8 bases that match TRBD2. The germline V gene has CDR1 LGHDT and CDR2 YNNKEL (reference sequence). The CDR3 extends over 17 amino acids. V lost 4 bases to trimming and J lost 4 bases; unmatched junction nucleotides: 14. As DNA, the CDR3 is TGTGCCAGCAGCCCCCTCCGGAGCGGGGGCTACGGAGAGACCCAGTACTTC. Its protein product is CASSPLRSGGYGETQYF.

This clonotype occurred many times. The V call is TRBV19, the J call TRBJ1-1; tentative D call: TRBD1 (5 bases). The germline V gene encodes CDR1 LNHDA and CDR2 SQIVND (reference sequence). V was pared by 5 bases and J by 1 base, with 14 bases between. The CDR3 totals 15 residues. The chain's CDR3 is CASSPDEGWNTEAFF. The DNA for the CDR3 is TGTGCCAGTAGTCCTGACGAGGGGTGGAACACTGAAGCTTTCTTT.